Reported below is one TCR beta chain. There is no known antigen for this receptor. Base qualities are missing; no much larger clone stands one base away. Library preparation was by the immunoSEQ multiplex PCR assay. In TCRdb, the immuneACCESS table is reduced to in-frame sequences with V and J assigned. These tables do not hold every clone; where another copy was compared, an unresolved V gene accounts for under half, and the others remain unexplained. Here the sample has tens of thousands of clones; roughly 90% occur a single time. Of the sample, more than 2.5% falls within the top ten clones. This entry comes from a study of T cell changes during pregnancy in multiple sclerosis (dated by TCRdb to about 2019). A note on the overall study: The study examined how the T cell repertoire changed over the course of pregnancy in women with multiple sclerosis.

The germline V gene (reference sequence) supplies CDR1 DFQATT and CDR2 SNEGSKA. The CDR3 contains 10 residues, cysteine and phenylalanine counted. The retained sequence is limited to the CDR3, 30 bases, with the frame set at the first base. Sequences were derived from peripheral blood, sampled in the first trimester of pregnancy. The receptor was isolated from a female donor in good health, enrolled as a control in a pregnancy study. The receptor chain draws on TRBV20-1 and TRBJ1-2, with TRBD1 as a weak D call on 5 bases. The nucleotide sequence reads as follows: TGCAGCACCCCAGGGAATGGCTACACCTTC. It encodes CSTPGNGYTF.